The 14 T cell receptor beta chains presented below share a single source sample, sequenced in a study of shared clonotypes between healthy human individuals. The assay was immunoSEQ multiplex PCR, and TCRdb's table has in-frame clones only and misses some. The sample consists of some 2,500,000 clones, approximately 93% of them appearing once. The specimen was naive CD4+ T cells from PBMCs. The subset denotes: CD45RA+ positively selected. These TCRs come from a young man in good health. Some clones in this sample may be carry-over from other donors' samples.

The chain combines TRBV5-6 with TRBJ2-3, with 11 positions matching TRBD1. Germline V CDR1 and CDR2: SGHDT, YYEEEE. J was trimmed by 5 bases and V by 4 bases; bases with no gene match: 6. CDR3 length: 15 residues. The CDR3 DNA follows: TGTGCCAGCAGCGCCGGACAGGGGGCGGGAGATACGCAGTATTTT. Translating gives CASSAGQGAGDTQYF.

This clone was seen just once. The V gene is TRBV7-3, the J gene TRBJ2-3; TRBD1 agrees at 10 bases. Germline assignment: CDR1 SGHTA and CDR2 FQGTGA. The CDR3 consists of 16 residues. Trimming removed 3 bases from V and 1 base from J; junction bases left unmatched: 4. The CDR3 DNA reads TGTGCCAGCAGCTTCGGGACAGGGGCTCGCACAGATACGCAGTATTTT. It is translated as CASSFGTGARTDTQYF.

The chain links TRBV27 to TRBJ2-6, with 7 bases matching TRBD1. After removal of 3 bases from V and 0 bases from J, the junction contained 14 bases not matched to a gene. The CDR3 runs to 20 residues. The germline gives CDR1 MNHEY, CDR2 SMNVEV (reference sequence). CDR3 residues: CASSLGFGGQPVSGANVLTF. As DNA, the CDR3 is TGTGCCAGCAGTTTGGGGTTTGGGGGACAGCCTGTCTCTGGGGCCAACGTCCTGACTTTC.

The rearrangement links TRBV7-3 to TRBJ2-5, with TRBD1 matching 7 bases. Germline CDR1 reads SGHTA; CDR2 reads FQGTGA. The CDR3 covers 14 residues. V shed 5 bases and J 4 bases; nucleotides not matched to a gene: 7. As DNA, the CDR3 is TGTGCCAGCAGCCGCCAGGGACAGTCAGAGACCCAGTACTTC. It specifies CASSRQGQSETQYF.

On this clone itself: The same CDR3 can be traced to other DNA sequences in this sample. This chain's CDR3 is CASSFTSGSTDTQYF. The CDR3 nucleotides are TGTGCCAGCAGCTTTACTAGCGGGAGCACAGATACGCAGTATTTT. The chain uses TRBV11-2 and TRBJ2-3, with 9 bases lining up with TRBD2. Germline-derived CDR1 and CDR2 are SGHAT and FQNNGV. CDR3 length: 15 amino acids. V dropped 3 bases and J dropped 0; count of bases not matched to a gene: 1.

This chain connects TRBV18 to TRBJ2-7, with a possible D match to TRBD1 (6 bases). Germline CDR1 KGHSH, CDR2 LQKENI. Trimming stripped 5 bases from V and 0 bases from J, with 8 bases between. The length of the CDR3 is 13 residues. The CDR3 is CASSGTYSYEQYF. In DNA form, the CDR3 reads TGTGCCAGCTCAGGGACATACTCCTACGAGCAGTACTTC.

This sequence joins TRBV6-1 and TRBJ2-2, with D perhaps matching TRBD1 (6 bases). This CDR3 region has 14 residues. Trimming took off 7 bases at V and 4 bases at J, with 13 bases between the two ends. Germline V CDR1 and CDR2: MNHNS, SASEGT. DNA for the CDR3: TGTGCCAGCATCGACAGGATCGGCACCGGGGAGCTGTTTTTT. Its protein is CASIDRIGTGELFF.

The chain has TRBV18 and TRBJ1-4, with D hard to call. The CDR3 runs 13 residues. V was clipped by 3 bases and J by 3 bases, with 5 bases between them. Germline V CDR1 and CDR2: KGHSH, LQKENI. CDR3 bases: TGTGCCAGCTCACCGAACGCTAATGAAAAACTGTTTTTT. This codes for CASSPNANEKLFF.

The chain has TRBV2 and TRBJ1-6; 8 bases are a match to TRBD1. The ends lost 6 bases at V and 8 bases at J; junction bases unmatched: 9. This CDR3 region has 15 residues. Germline-derived CDR1 and CDR2 are SNHLY and FYNNEI. The DNA for the CDR3 is TGTGCCAGCAGGGCCCAGGGGGCGCTTGATTCACCCCTCCACTTT. Its protein is CASRAQGALDSPLHF.

This sequence joins TRBV5-1 and TRBJ1-4, with 8 bases aligning to TRBD1. The V and J ends lost 2 bases and 7 bases, in that order; junction bases with no gene match: 4. Per the germline V gene, CDR1 is SGHRS and CDR2 is YFSETQ. The CDR3 has 14 amino acids. CDR3 nucleotide sequence: TGCGCCAGCAGCTTAAGACAGGGGAGTGAAAAACTGTTTTTT. It yields the protein CASSLRQGSEKLFF.

This chain joins TRBV18 and TRBJ2-3, with D possibly TRBD2 on 6 matching bases. The V end was cut by 5 bases, the J end by 1 base, with 10 bases between. Germline loops: CDR1 KGHSH, CDR2 LQKENI. This CDR3 has 14 amino acids. The CDR3: CASSSGTGTDTQYF. CDR3 nucleotide sequence: TGTGCCAGCTCATCCGGGACTGGCACAGATACGCAGTATTTT.

The chain joins TRBV25-1 to TRBJ2-2, with D maybe TRBD2 (6 bases). The CDR3 totals 16 residues. Trimming removed 5 bases at V and 4 bases at J, with 17 bases between. Per the germline V gene, CDR1 is MGHDK and CDR2 is SYGVNS. The DNA for the CDR3 is TGTGCCAGCAGTCCGCAAGGAGGGGTTCGCACCGGGGAGCTGTTTTTT. Translated, it gives CASSPQGGVRTGELFF.

This clone was observed a single time. The chain carries TRBV7-2 and TRBJ1-2; D is possibly TRBD1 (6 bases). Germline V gene lookup returns CDR1 SGHTA and CDR2 FQGNSA. V lost 1 base to trimming and J lost 4 bases, with 13 bases between them. This CDR3 is built from 15 residues. The CDR3, as DNA: TGTGCCAGCAGCTTAGGGAGCGGGGGCGGCTATGGCTACACCTTC. As protein: CASSLGSGGGYGYTF.

A note on this clone: Other DNA sequences in the sample encode the same CDR3. V and J are TRBV28 and TRBJ2-7, with D unresolved. The CDR3 sequence is 12 residues long. From germline, CDR1 is MDHEN and CDR2 SYDVKM. Trimming took off 9 bases at V and 0 bases at J, with 9 bases between the two ends. The CDR3 DNA sequence: TGTGCCAGTGAGAGGAGCTCCTACGAGCAGTACTTC. It is translated as CASERSSYEQYF.